The next 21 T cell receptor beta chains were all read from a single sample in a study of cytomegalovirus exposure and HLA in healthy donors. The primer mix had 60 Vbeta and 13 Jbeta primers. Sequencing used immunoSEQ multiplex PCR; TCRdb keeps in-frame clones, though not all of them. The repertoire holds approximately 190,000 clones, about 80% seen once, with roughly an eighth in the top ten. The sequenced sample was PBMCs. These receptors all come from a woman in her 30s in good health and CMV-seropositive.

The DNA for the CDR3 is TGCGCCAGCACCGGGACAGGGGTCGGCGGAGCTTTCTTT. Protein product: CASTGTGVGGAFF. This chain uses TRBV5-1 with TRBJ1-1; 10 bases agree with TRBD1. CDR3 length: 13 residues. Germline CDR1 and CDR2: SGHRS and YFSETQ. V was clipped by 6 bases and J by 10 bases; unmatched bases: 9.

The genes are TRBV28 and TRBJ1-6; perhaps TRBD1 as D (5 bases). The germline V and J ends were trimmed by 3 bases and 10 bases, with 13 bases remaining between them. The CDR3 spans 14 residues. Germline loops: CDR1 MDHEN, CDR2 SYDVKM. CDR3: CASSFGGLESPLHF. In nucleotides, the CDR3 is TGTGCCAGCAGTTTTGGGGGGTTAGAATCACCCCTCCACTTT.

This clone has only a few counts. This chain connects TRBV7-9 to TRBJ2-3; D is ambiguous. V was pared by 2 bases and J by 0 bases, with 6 bases between. This CDR3 region has 14 residues. Germline-derived CDR1 and CDR2 are SEHNR and FQNEAQ (reference sequence). CDR3 amino acids: CASSLPMSTDTQYF. CDR3 bases: TGTGCCAGCAGCTTACCCATGAGCACAGATACGCAGTATTTT.

The chain employs TRBV18 and TRBJ1-6; D is possibly TRBD1 (5 bases). The CDR3 extends over 14 amino acids. From germline, CDR1 is KGHSH and CDR2 LQKENI. V lost 3 bases to trimming and J lost 10 bases, with 13 bases between them. As DNA, the CDR3 is TGTGCCAGCTCACCGGGACGGGAGGCGTCACCCCTCCACTTT. Protein product: CASSPGREASPLHF. The whole variable domain, remainder taken from reference TRBV18 and TRBJ1-6, is NAGVMQNPRHLVRRRGQEARLRCSPMKGHSHVYWYRQLPEEGLKFMVYLQKENIIDESGMPKERFSAEFPKEGPSILRIQQVVRGDSAAYFCASSPGREASPLHFGNGTRLTVT.

The rearrangement uses TRBV7-9 and TRBJ1-6, with D possibly TRBD1 on 5 matching bases. Germline V gene lookup returns CDR1 SEHNR and CDR2 FQNEAQ (reference sequence). The V and J ends lost 6 bases and 6 bases respectively, with 12 bases between them. The CDR3 has 14 amino acids. CDR3 nucleotide sequence: TGTGCCAGCAGTTATCCCCAGGGTAATTCACCCCTCCACTTT. This translates into CASSYPQGNSPLHF.

The chain uses TRBV4-1 and TRBJ2-7; D unresolved. Germline CDR1 and CDR2: MGHRA and YSYEKL. Trimming took 4 bases from V and 0 from J, leaving 13 bases between them. This CDR3 contains 15 residues. The CDR3 DNA is TGCGCCAGCAGCCCTGACACAGTGAACTCCTACGAGCAGTACTTC. This codes for CASSPDTVNSYEQYF.

The chain has TRBV7-2 and TRBJ2-7; 7 bases line up with TRBD2. The CDR3 consists of 15 residues. V was pared by 1 base and J by 7 bases, with 10 bases of the junction left unmatched. The germline V gene has CDR1 SGHTA and CDR2 FQGNSA. The DNA for the CDR3 is TGTGCCAGCAGCTTAGTAGGGAGCGCCGGGAGGGAGCAGTACTTC. Residues: CASSLVGSAGREQYF.

Comments on this clone: Distinct nucleotide sequences in the sample also encode this CDR3. The chain combines TRBV6-5 with TRBJ1-1; weak D call: TRBD1 (5 bases). The CDR3 consists of 14 residues. The germline V gene has CDR1 MNHEY and CDR2 SVGAGI. Trimming took 2 bases from V and 1 from J, leaving 8 bases between them. The CDR3 DNA sequence: TGTGCCAGCAGTTACCTCGGGGGGAACACTGAAGCTTTCTTT. Translating gives CASSYLGGNTEAFF.

The chain recombines TRBV29-1 with TRBJ2-1; a possible D gene is TRBD1 (6 bases). This CDR3 contains 11 residues. Looked up from germline, CDR1 is SQVTM and CDR2 is ANQGSEA. V was shortened by 0 bases and J by 13 bases, with 10 bases between the two germline ends. The CDR3 spells CSVEEGAVQFF. The CDR3 DNA reads as TGCAGCGTTGAAGAGGGGGCGGTTCAGTTCTTC.

This clone was picked up one time. J is TRBJ1-2 and V is TRBV7-2, with 7 bases fitting TRBD1. The junction had 14 bases not matched to a gene; V was cut back by 4 bases and J by 3 bases. The CDR3 sequence is 17 residues long. Per germline, CDR1 SGHTA and CDR2 FQGNSA. CDR3 in amino acids: CASSWRTGGLFDYGYTF. The CDR3 DNA reads TGTGCCAGCAGCTGGCGGACAGGAGGACTCTTCGACTATGGCTACACCTTC. Looking up the rest from reference TRBV7-2 and TRBJ1-2 gives the full variable domain: GAGVSQSPSNKVTEKGKDVELRCDPISGHTALYWYRQSLGQGLEFLIYFQGNSAPDKSGLPSDRFSAERTGGSVSTLTIQRTQQEDSAVYLCASSWRTGGLFDYGYTFGSGTRLTVV.

The chain is built from TRBV19 and TRBJ2-3, with TRBD2 matching over 9 bases. The V segment lost 4 bases and the J segment 1 base; nucleotides outside the gene matches: 0. This CDR3 spans 14 amino acids. Germline assignment: CDR1 LNHDA and CDR2 SQIVND (reference sequence). This CDR3 reads CASSTSGGTDTQYF. In DNA form, the CDR3 reads TGTGCCAGTAGTACTAGCGGGGGCACAGATACGCAGTATTTT.

The chain employs TRBV29-1 and TRBJ2-2; 7 bases match TRBD1. Per the germline V gene, CDR1 is SQVTM and CDR2 is ANQGSEA. The V segment lost 4 bases and the J segment 6 bases; nucleotides outside the gene matches: 2. The CDR3 loop spans 12 amino acids. CDR3 in amino acids: CSVVQGSGELFF. CDR3 DNA: TGCAGCGTTGTACAGGGGTCCGGGGAGCTGTTTTTT.

The chain combines TRBV4-3 with TRBJ1-2; D gene unclear. The CDR3 extends over 15 amino acids. The germline V gene has CDR1 LGHNA and CDR2 YSLEER. V was shortened by 2 bases and J by 8 bases, with 18 bases between the two germline ends. The CDR3 DNA is TGCGCCAGCAGCCAAAGACACCGATCAGAGGGCGGCTACACCTTC. Translation gives CASSQRHRSEGGYTF.

The rearrangement uses TRBV5-6 and TRBJ2-1, with D maybe TRBD1 (5 bases). Germline V gene data show CDR1 as SGHDT and CDR2 as YYEEEE. V lost 1 base to trimming and J lost 4 bases, with 12 bases between them. The CDR3 has 15 amino acids. The CDR3 bases are TGTGCCAGCAGCTTGCTCCAGGGCAAGTACAATGAGCAGTTCTTC. It encodes CASSLLQGKYNEQFF.

This sequence joins TRBV4-1 and TRBJ2-1; 7 nucleotides agree with TRBD2. With 0 bases clipped from V and 11 bases from J, the junction kept 10 bases outside the gene matches. CDR3 length: 15 amino acids. Germline CDR1 reads MGHRA; CDR2 reads YSYEKL. The CDR3 loop reads CASSQEVRLAAQQFF. DNA of the CDR3: TGCGCCAGCAGCCAAGAAGTTAGACTAGCAGCCCAGCAGTTCTTC.

The chain uses TRBV4-2 and TRBJ1-4; TRBD1 aligns across 12 bases. This CDR3 contains 17 residues. Germline CDR1 and CDR2: LGHNA and YNFKEQ. V shed 3 bases and J 10 bases; nucleotides not matched to a gene: 12. The CDR3 coding sequence is TGTGCCAGCAGCCAGGAAGGGATCGGGACAGGGGGCCGAAAACTGTTTTTT. As protein: CASSQEGIGTGGRKLFF.

This chain's CDR3 is CASSQGSGGPIDEQFF. CDR3 DNA sequence: TGCGCCAGCAGCCAAGGGAGCGGGGGGCCAATCGATGAGCAGTTCTTC. This sequence joins TRBV4-1 and TRBJ2-1; 9 nucleotides agree with TRBD2. The germline V gene encodes CDR1 MGHRA and CDR2 YSYEKL. Trimming removed 1 base from V and 8 bases from J; junction bases left unmatched: 9. The CDR3 has 16 amino acids.

This sequence joins TRBV30 and TRBJ1-1; D uncertain. Germline-derived CDR1 and CDR2 are GTSNPN and SVGIG (reference sequence). The V end lost 0 bases, the J end lost 0 bases, and 8 bases lay between the germline ends. This CDR3 contains 14 residues. The CDR3 DNA reads TGTGCCTGGAGTGTAAAGCGCATGAACACTGAAGCTTTCTTT. This gives the protein CAWSVKRMNTEAFF.

V and J are TRBV7-3 and TRBJ1-5; 9 nucleotides line up with TRBD1. CDR3 length: 17 residues. The J segment lost 2 bases and the V segment lost 2 bases, leaving 7 bases of the junction unmatched. In germline, CDR1 is SGHTA, CDR2 FQGTGA. CDR3 nucleotide sequence: TGTGCCAGCAGCTTATCCACAGGGGGCAATGGCAATCAGCCCCAGCATTTT. Its protein is CASSLSTGGNGNQPQHF.

V is TRBV5-4 and J is TRBJ2-7; 12 nucleotides align to TRBD2. The CDR3 has 15 amino acids. The germline gives CDR1 SGHNT, CDR2 YYREEE (reference sequence). With V trimmed by 4 bases and J by 3 bases, 5 bases remained unmatched. As DNA, the CDR3 is TGTGCCAGCAGCCTTTCTAGCGGGGGGGACTACGAGCAGTACTTC. This sequence encodes CASSLSSGGDYEQYF.

This clone was detected a few times. The chain has TRBV30 and TRBJ1-6; no definite D call. This CDR3 region has 13 residues. Looked up from germline, CDR1 is GTSNPN and CDR2 is SVGIG (reference sequence). V shed 4 bases and J shed 6 bases, with 10 bases lying between them. CDR3 coding DNA: TGTGCCTGGATGGCAGAATCTAATTCACCCCTCCACTTT. Translation gives CAWMAESNSPLHF.